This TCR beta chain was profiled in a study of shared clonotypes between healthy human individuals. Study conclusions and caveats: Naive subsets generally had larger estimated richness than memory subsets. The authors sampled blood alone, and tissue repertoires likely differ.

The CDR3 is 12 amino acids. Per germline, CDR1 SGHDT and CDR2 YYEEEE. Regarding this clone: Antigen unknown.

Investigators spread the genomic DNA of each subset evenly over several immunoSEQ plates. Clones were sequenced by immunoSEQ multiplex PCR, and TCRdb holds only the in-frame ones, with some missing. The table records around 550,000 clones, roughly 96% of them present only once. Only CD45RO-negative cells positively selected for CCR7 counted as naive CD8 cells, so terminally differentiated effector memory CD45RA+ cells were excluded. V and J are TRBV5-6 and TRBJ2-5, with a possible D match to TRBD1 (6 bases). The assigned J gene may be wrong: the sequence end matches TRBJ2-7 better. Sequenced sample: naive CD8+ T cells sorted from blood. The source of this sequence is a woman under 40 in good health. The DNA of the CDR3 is TGTGCCAGCAGCTTTCAGGGGTTCGAGCAGTACTTC. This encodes CASSFQGFEQYF.